This TCR beta chain derives from a study of T cell responses to AZD1222 COVID-19 vaccine. Study conclusions and caveats: The donor cohort was predominantly white British with a female majority, and clonal diversity may have been underestimated.

The assay was immunoSEQ multiplex PCR, and TCRdb's table has in-frame clones only and misses some. The sample lists roughly 100,000 clones; around 90% were seen once. With respect to this clone: What it binds is unknown.

Analyses pooled second doses at about 4 or about 12 weeks. The sequence was collected from an adult who received the AZD1222 COVID-19 vaccine. This specimen was peripheral blood, taken 28 days after the second AZD1222 dose.

The CDR3 sequence: CARSYTGTRVGTEAFF. DNA of the CDR3: TGTGCCAGAAGCTATACCGGGACCAGGGTAGGTACTGAAGCTTTCTTT. The chain links TRBV5-3 to TRBJ1-1; possible D gene TRBD1, 5 bases. TRBV5-3 is an ORF, and what it does is uncertain. The CDR3 length is 16 residues. V lost 3 bases and J 5 bases, leaving 20 bases between the germline ends.